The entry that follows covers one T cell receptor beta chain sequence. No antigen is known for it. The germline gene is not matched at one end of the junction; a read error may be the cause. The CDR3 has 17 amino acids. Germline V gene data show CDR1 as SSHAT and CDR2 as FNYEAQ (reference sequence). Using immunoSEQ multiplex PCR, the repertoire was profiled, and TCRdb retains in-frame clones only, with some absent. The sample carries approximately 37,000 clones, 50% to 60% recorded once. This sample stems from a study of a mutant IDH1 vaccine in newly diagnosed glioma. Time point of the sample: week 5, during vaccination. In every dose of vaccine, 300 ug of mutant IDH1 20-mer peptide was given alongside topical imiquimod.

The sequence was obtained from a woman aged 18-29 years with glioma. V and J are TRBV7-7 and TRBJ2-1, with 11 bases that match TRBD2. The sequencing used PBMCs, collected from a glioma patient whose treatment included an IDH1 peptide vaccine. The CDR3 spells CASSLGQSSGRLYEQFF. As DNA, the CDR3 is TGTGCTAGCAGCTTAGGTCAGTCTAGCGGGAGGCTCTATGAGCAGTTCTTC.